The 7 T cell receptor beta chains below were found in one sample sequenced in a study of T cell repertoires in ileal Crohn's disease (dated by TCRdb to 2018 to 2020). Libraries were prepared through the immunoSEQ multiplex PCR assay. TCRdb mirrors the immuneACCESS table, restricted to in-frame sequences. Some clones are absent from its copies; in checked studies, under half trace to an unresolved V gene, and the reason for the others is unknown. For this sample the table gives a few thousand clones, of which around 66% were detected only once. Of the sample, 14% is held by the ten largest clones. The sample taken for sequencing was ileal tissue. These receptor sequences come from an adult with Crohn's disease.

The V gene is TRBV7-2, the J gene TRBJ1-5; D is perhaps TRBD1 (5 bases). This CDR3 spans 15 amino acids. The V end was cut by 1 base, the J end by 4 bases, with 11 bases between. The germline V gene encodes CDR1 SGHTA and CDR2 FQGNSA. The CDR3 DNA reads TGTGCCAGCAGCTTAGATTTGGGGGGAAATCAGCCCCAGCATTTT. It codes for CASSLDLGGNQPQHF.

The CDR3 sequence: CASIGIGGSGTTDTQYF. The DNA for the CDR3 is TGTGCCAGTATAGGCATCGGGGGTAGCGGGACCACAGATACGCAGTATTTT. The chain couples TRBV19 to TRBJ2-3, with 8 positions matching TRBD2. The CDR3 contains 17 residues. Germline V gene lookup returns CDR1 LNHDA and CDR2 SQIVND (reference sequence). The trim removed 7 bases at V and 2 bases at J, leaving 14 bases unmatched.

The chain has TRBV30 and TRBJ2-3; D not certain. Deletions cut 3 bases from V and 5 bases from J, with 9 bases between. The V gene's germline CDR1 is GTSNPN and CDR2 SVGIG (reference sequence). The length of the CDR3 is 12 residues. CDR3 region: CAWSELLDTQYF. The CDR3 DNA is TGTGCCTGGAGCGAACTTCTAGATACGCAGTATTTT.

The V and J genes are TRBV6-5 and TRBJ1-1, with D perhaps matching TRBD1 (6 bases). There are 14 residues in the CDR3. Germline lookup yields CDR1 MNHEY and CDR2 SVGAGI. Trimming pared 2 bases from V and 3 bases from J, leaving 10 bases between. CDR3 nucleotide sequence: TGTGCCAGCAGTTACAGTTACAGGGACACTGAAGCTTTCTTT. It yields the protein CASSYSYRDTEAFF.

By its share, this clone is large. The V and J genes are TRBV9 and TRBJ2-2; 9 nucleotides align to TRBD2. V was pared by 2 bases and J by 6 bases, with 5 bases of the junction left unmatched. Germline CDR1 reads SGDLS; CDR2 reads YYNGEE. The CDR3 runs to 15 residues. The CDR3 spells CASSVGSGSAGELFF. CDR3 DNA: TGTGCCAGCAGCGTTGGTAGCGGGAGTGCCGGGGAGCTGTTTTTT.

This rearrangement joins TRBV4-1 to TRBJ1-2, with 10 bases lining up with TRBD1. V shed 3 bases, J shed 6 bases, and the junction held 7 bases outside the gene matches. This CDR3 has 15 residues. CDR1 is MGHRA, CDR2 YSYEKL, per germline. The CDR3, as DNA: TGCGCCAGCAGCCAGGAAACCGGGACAGGGGATGGCTACACCTTC. Translated: CASSQETGTGDGYTF.

This chain joins TRBV7-2 and TRBJ2-5; 10 nucleotides agree with TRBD2. The V gene's germline CDR1 is SGHTA and CDR2 FQGNSA. CDR3 length equals 14 residues. With V trimmed by 5 bases and J by 4 bases, 4 bases remained unmatched. The CDR3 here is CASSKAGGGETQYF. DNA of the CDR3: TGTGCCAGCAGCAAAGCGGGGGGGGGAGAGACCCAGTACTTC.